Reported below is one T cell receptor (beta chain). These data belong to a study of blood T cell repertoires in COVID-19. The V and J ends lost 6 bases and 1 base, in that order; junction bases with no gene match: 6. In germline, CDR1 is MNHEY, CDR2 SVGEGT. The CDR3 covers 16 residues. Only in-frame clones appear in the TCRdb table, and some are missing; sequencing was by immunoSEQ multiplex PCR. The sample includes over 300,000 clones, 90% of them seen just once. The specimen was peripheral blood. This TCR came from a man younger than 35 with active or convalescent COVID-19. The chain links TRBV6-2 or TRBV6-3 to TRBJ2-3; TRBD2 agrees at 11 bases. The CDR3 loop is CASSLYSGGGTDTQYF. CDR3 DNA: TGTGCCAGCAGCCTGTATAGCGGGGGGGGCACAGATACGCAGTATTTT.